The sequence of this T cell receptor beta chain was determined in a study of OX40 agonist ivuxolimab in advanced cancers. About the study: Earlier anti-PD-1, anti-PD-L1 or anti-CTLA-4 therapy was permitted; about 39% had received some.

Profiled with immunoSEQ multiplex PCR; TCRdb holds only in-frame clones, not every one. This sample has some 46,000 clones, with 85% to 95% found just once. CDR1 and CDR2 from the germline V gene are SEHNR and FQNEAQ (reference sequence). The CDR3 extends over 17 amino acids. The V gene end was trimmed by 1 base and the J gene end by 9 bases; junction bases not matched to a gene: 12. The sequenced sample was CD4+ or CD8+ T cells sorted from blood, obtained in a trial of the OX40 agonist ivuxolimab. The chain joins TRBV7-9 to TRBJ2-1, with 10 bases matching TRBD2. This sequence originates from an adult with an advanced solid tumor such as melanoma, head and neck, liver or kidney cancer. The CDR3 sequence is CASSLGRDASGRIEQFF. The CDR3 DNA reads as TGTGCCAGCAGCTTAGGAAGGGATGCTAGCGGGAGAATTGAGCAGTTCTTC.